The sample holds many counts of the clone carrying this T cell receptor beta chain. What it recognizes is unknown. Germline values: CDR1 SQVTM, CDR2 ANQGSEA. The V end lost 4 bases, the J end lost 4 bases, and 8 bases lay between the germline ends. This CDR3 contains 11 residues. The sample comes from a study of CD8+CD57+ T cells in acquired aplastic anemia. Study as a whole: Across the sorted CD4+ and CD8+ cells, DNA amounts averaged about 3 ug.

The template used for profiling TCR beta VDJ and CDR3 was genomic DNA. TCRdb re-analysed the reads in MiXCR, keeping a single row per CDR3 protein. The data contain 150,000 or so distinct CDR3 sequences, 40% to 55% of them singletons. Patients chosen for sequencing had shown CD8+CD57+ cell expansion by flow cytometry. Prior therapy had not been administered to any patient at the time of blood sampling. Points from the study as a whole: Comparison of patients with controls identified approximately 28 shared CD8+ CDR3 sequences. The CD8+ Simpson's diversity of patients and controls was not significantly different.

The sequenced sample was sorted CD4+, CD8+, or CD8+CD57+ T cells (not recorded which) from PBMCs. The rearrangement uses TRBV29-1 and TRBJ2-7; weak D call: TRBD2 (6 bases). This clonotype originated in a human donor with aplastic anemia. As DNA, the CDR3 is TGCAGCGTTGGGAGGGGTTACGAGCAGTACTTC. Protein sequence: CSVGRGYEQYF.